The sample holds a few counts of the clone carrying this T cell receptor beta chain. Sequencing was performed with immunoSEQ multiplex PCR; in TCRdb, only in-frame clones are kept and a portion is missing. The sample yields fewer than 700 clones, approximately 86% seen once. The CDR3 length is 18 residues. This record comes from a study of glioma-infiltrating T cells after dendritic cell vaccination. Sample: tumor tissue, taken before dendritic cell vaccination. The source is a human donor with glioblastoma. The genes are TRBV21-1 and TRBJ2-6; TRBD2 was called by the table and not checked on the DNA. TRBV21-1 is annotated as a pseudogene. This chain's CDR3 is CASSQEVATTSRANVLTF. As DNA, the CDR3 is TGTGCCAGCAGTCAAGAAGTAGCTACAACAAGTCGGGCCAACGTCCTGACTTTC.